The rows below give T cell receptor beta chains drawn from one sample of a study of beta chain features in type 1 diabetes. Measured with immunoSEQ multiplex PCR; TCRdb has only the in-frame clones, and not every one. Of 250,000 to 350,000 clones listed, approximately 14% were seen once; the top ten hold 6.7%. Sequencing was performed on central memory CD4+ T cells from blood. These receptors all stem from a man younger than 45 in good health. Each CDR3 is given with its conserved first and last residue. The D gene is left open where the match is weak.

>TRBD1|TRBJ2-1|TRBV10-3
CAINTGQGSSEQFF
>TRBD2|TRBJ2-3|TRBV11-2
CASSLGSSGVQDTQYF
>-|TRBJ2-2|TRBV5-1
CASTVQGIPHGELFF
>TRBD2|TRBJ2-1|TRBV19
CASSIRTSGEQFF
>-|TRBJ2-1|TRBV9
CASSVDGQTRLEQFF
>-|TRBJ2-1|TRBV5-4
CASSPPGESYNEQFF
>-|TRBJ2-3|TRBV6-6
CASSYVSPVPFTQYF
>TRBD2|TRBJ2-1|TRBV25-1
CASSDPGTKNNEQFF
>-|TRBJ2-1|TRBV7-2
CASSPGGLDYNEQFF
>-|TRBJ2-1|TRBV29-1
CSLRDSQPHEQFF
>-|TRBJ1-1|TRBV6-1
CAVGPVLNTEAFF
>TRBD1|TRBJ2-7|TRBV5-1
CASSWTGQGYEQYF
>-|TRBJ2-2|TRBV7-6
CASSLATGTGELFF
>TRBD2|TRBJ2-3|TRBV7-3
CASSLRTSGTKTTDTQYF
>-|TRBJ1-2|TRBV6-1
CATTLAYGYTF
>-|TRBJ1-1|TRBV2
CASRNQGTEAFF
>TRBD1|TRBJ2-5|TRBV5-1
CASSSGTGGQETQYF
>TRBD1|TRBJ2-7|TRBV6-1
CASSPRDREYEQYF
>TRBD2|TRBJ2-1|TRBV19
CASRKRAGDEQFF
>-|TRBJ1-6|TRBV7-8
CASSSPMNSPLHF
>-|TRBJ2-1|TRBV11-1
CASSLLTYRGEQFF